The following is a T cell receptor (beta chain) sequence with its context. Its antigen is undetermined. This entry is derived from a study of CD8 T cells in ankylosing spondylitis. In making TCR beta libraries, quantitative 5'-RACE with molecular barcodes was used. TCRdb fed the 5' RACE reads into MiXCR, producing one record per CDR3 protein. The sample includes tens of thousands of distinct CDR3 sequences, around 25% of them seen just once. The study's findings and limits: Some motif variants had been reported before (in reactive arthritis synovial fluid and blood). Significant enrichment of disease-linked clones was reported in matched ankylosing spondylitis synovial fluid. There was a TCR beta motif, made of 7 or 8 highly homologous variants, that appeared characteristic of ankylosing spondylitis blood.

This clonotype was obtained from a male donor with ankylosing spondylitis or in good health (not recorded which). The specimen sequenced was blood, either unsorted or a sorted T cell fraction (not recorded which).

CDR3 in DNA: TGCGCCAGCAGCTTGGTCTTGACGGACAGGGGTGATGAGCAGTTCTTC. Its protein is CASSLVLTDRGDEQFF. The V and J genes are TRBV5-1 and TRBJ2-1; 9 bases align to TRBD1. V shed 0 bases and J 8 bases; nucleotides not matched to a gene: 9. Per the germline V gene, CDR1 is SGHRS and CDR2 is YFSETQ. The CDR3 contains 16 residues.